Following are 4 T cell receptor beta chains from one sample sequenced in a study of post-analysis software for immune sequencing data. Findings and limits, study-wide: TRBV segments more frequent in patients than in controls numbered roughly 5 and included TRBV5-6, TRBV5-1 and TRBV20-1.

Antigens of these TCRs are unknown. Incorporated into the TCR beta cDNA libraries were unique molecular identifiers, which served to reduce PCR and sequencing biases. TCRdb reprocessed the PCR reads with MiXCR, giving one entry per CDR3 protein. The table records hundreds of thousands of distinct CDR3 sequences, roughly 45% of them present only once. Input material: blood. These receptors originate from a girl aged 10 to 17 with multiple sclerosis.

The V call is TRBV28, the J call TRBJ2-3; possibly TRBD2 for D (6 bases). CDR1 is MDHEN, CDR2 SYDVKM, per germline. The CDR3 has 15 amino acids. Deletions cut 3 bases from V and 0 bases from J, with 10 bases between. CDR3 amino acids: CASSFLGTSTDTQYF. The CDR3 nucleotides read TGTGCCAGCAGTTTTCTGGGGACTAGCACAGATACGCAGTATTTT. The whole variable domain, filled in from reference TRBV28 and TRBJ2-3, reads DVKVTQSSRYLVKRTGEKVFLECVQDMDHENMFWYRQDPGLGLRLIYFSYDVKMKEKGDIPEGYSVSREKKERFSLILESASTNQTSMYLCASSFLGTSTDTQYFGPGTRLTVL.

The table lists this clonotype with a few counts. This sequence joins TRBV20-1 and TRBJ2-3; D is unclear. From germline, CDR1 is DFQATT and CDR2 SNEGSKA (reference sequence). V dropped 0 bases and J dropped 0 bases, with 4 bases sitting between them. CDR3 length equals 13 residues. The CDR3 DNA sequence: TGCAGTGCTAGAGAACCTAGCACAGATACGCAGTATTTT. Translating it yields CSAREPSTDTQYF.

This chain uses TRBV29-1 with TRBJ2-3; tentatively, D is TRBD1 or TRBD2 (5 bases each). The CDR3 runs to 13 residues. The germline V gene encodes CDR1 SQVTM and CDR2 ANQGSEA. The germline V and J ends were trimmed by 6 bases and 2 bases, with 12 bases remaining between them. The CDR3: CSVGRTSTDTQYF. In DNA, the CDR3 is TGCAGCGTGGGACGGACATCCACAGATACGCAGTATTTT.

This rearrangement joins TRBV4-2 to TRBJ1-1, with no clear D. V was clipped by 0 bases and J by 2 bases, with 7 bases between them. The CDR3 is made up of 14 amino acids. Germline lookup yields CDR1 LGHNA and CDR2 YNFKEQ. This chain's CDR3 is CASSQEYRNTEAFF. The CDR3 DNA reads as TGTGCCAGCAGCCAAGAATATCGCAACACTGAAGCTTTCTTT.